This T cell receptor (beta chain) is from a study of human T cells and chemical hapten exposure. Study-wide context: Diphenylcyclopropenone was administered weekly to the scalp of patients throughout the approximately 25-week study. Study conclusions and caveats: In comparison with controls, expanded TCRs gave rise to a significantly larger number of large CDR3 similarity clusters.

TCRdb recomputed calls from the RACE reads with MiXCR, one row per CDR3 protein. The table lists fewer than 100,000 distinct CDR3 sequences, over 10% of them singletons, with around 2.2% in the top ten. About this clonotype itself: Its antigen remains unidentified.

Specified time point: patch test 1, 2 weeks after DPC sensitization. Treatment meaning: therapeutic diphenylcyclopropenone sensitization with weekly scalp DPC. Unfractionated whole blood served as the source for total RNA extraction. The V end was cut by 3 bases, the J end by 1 base, with 7 bases between. The CDR3 consists of 14 residues. CDR1 SGHVS and CDR2 FNYEAQ come from the germline V gene. The sequencing here drew on whole blood, taken in connection with sensitization to the hapten diphenylcyclopropenone (DPC). This clonotype was obtained from a woman between 40 and 55 years old with alopecia areata. Some clones in this sample may be carry-over from other donors' samples. V and J are TRBV7-6 and TRBJ2-1; no clear D gene. CDR3 sequence reads: CASSFDGSYNEQFF. CDR3 nucleotides: TGTGCCAGCAGCTTTGATGGGTCCTACAATGAGCAGTTCTTC.